The subject of this entry is one T cell receptor beta chain. There were likely unrecorded immune exposures, though donors were nominally healthy when sampled. This PCR relied on a set of 60 Vbeta primers and 13 Jbeta primers. Clones were sequenced by immunoSEQ multiplex PCR, and TCRdb holds only the in-frame ones, with some missing. The table includes approximately 260,000 clones, just under 85% detected once. Germline V gene sequence: CDR1 SGDLS, CDR2 YYNGEE. The CDR3 loop spans 11 amino acids. V lost 2 bases, J lost 5 bases, and 3 bases lay in between. This sample stems from a study of cytomegalovirus exposure and HLA in healthy donors. Study context: Samples from HLA-typed donors yielded around 79 million unique TCRs in an early data release.

This receptor was obtained from a woman between 40 and 50 years old in good health and CMV-seropositive. The specimen sequenced was PBMCs. V and J are TRBV9 and TRBJ2-3; D remains unclear. CDR3 region: CASSVGDTQYF. CDR3 sequence (DNA): TGTGCCAGCAGCGTCGGAGATACGCAGTATTTT.